The clone carrying this T cell receptor beta chain has just a few counts. Its target is unknown. The entry originates in a study of CD8 T cells in ankylosing spondylitis. The study, taken as a whole, reports: There was a TCR beta motif, made of several highly homologous variants, that appeared characteristic of ankylosing spondylitis blood.

TCRdb redid the calling of the 5' RACE reads with MiXCR, one entry per CDR3 protein. The table lists about 540,000 distinct CDR3 sequences, approximately 11% of them singletons. The J segment lost 4 bases and the V segment lost 5 bases, leaving 6 bases of the junction unmatched. Per the germline V gene, CDR1 is DFQATT and CDR2 is SNEGSKA (reference sequence). There are 14 residues in the CDR3. This TCR came from a male donor with ankylosing spondylitis. The material sequenced was blood, either unsorted or a sorted T cell fraction (not recorded which). V usage is TRBV20-1 and J usage is TRBJ2-5; 11 bases map to TRBD2. CDR3 sequence (DNA): TGCAGTGCTTTACTAGCGGGAGTAGGAGAGACCCAGTACTTC. Protein product: CSALLAGVGETQYF.